This entry features one T cell receptor (beta chain) sequence. Antigen specificity is unknown. This entry belongs to a study of cytomegalovirus exposure and HLA in healthy donors. At the level of the study: The same platform as the roughly 630 first-cohort repertoires was used for the 90 to 150 validation repertoires, a later analysis reported. Study conclusions and caveats: The authors enumerated 150 to 200 TCR beta chains as linked to cytomegalovirus. Subsequent analysis showed first-cohort TCR clusters tending to co-occur in some 120 validation repertoires.

The donors were members of the validation cohort comprising about 130 subjects, separate from the roughly 730-subject first cohort. Unmatched junction bases numbered 15, after V lost 7 bases and J lost 7 bases. The CDR3 covers 16 residues. The germline V gene encodes CDR1 PRHDT and CDR2 FYEKMQ (reference sequence). TCRdb's table, derived via immunoSEQ multiplex PCR, lists solely in-frame clones and lacks some. This sample carries about 60,000 clones, 90% to 96% of them seen once, and the ten largest clones take approximately 1%. Sequencing used PBMCs. The receptor was derived from a woman under 30 in good health and CMV-seronegative. The chain uses TRBV13 and TRBJ1-1, with 10 bases identical to TRBD1. This CDR3 is CASTKGGQGLRDEAFF. Here the CDR3 DNA reads TGTGCCAGCACCAAGGGGGGACAGGGGTTAAGGGATGAAGCTTTCTTT.